This T cell receptor beta chain was retrieved from a study of vaccination effects on CD4 cells after COVID-19. V lost 1 base and J 8 bases, leaving 12 bases between the germline ends. This CDR3 comprises 14 residues. Germline CDR1 is LNHNV and CDR2 is YYDKDF (reference sequence). This clone turned up a few times. Its specificity is unknown. Some clones are missing from TCRdb's copy, which holds only in-frame ones; the method was immunoSEQ multiplex PCR. Among about 27,000 clones, approximately 80% were seen once, and the ten largest hold approximately 23%. Under the ViraFEST assay, PBMC were stimulated with viral peptide pools so that antigen-specific CD4+ T cells expanded. Sequencing was performed afterwards. Once cultured for under 11 days, the cells underwent separation to obtain CD4+ T cells. Nucleocapsid antibodies were negative in the vaccine recipients, who had never had SARS-CoV-2 infection.

The receptor was derived from a human donor who received a COVID-19 vaccine. The starting material was CD4+ T cells from PBMCs cultured with HCoV-NL63 spike peptides, obtained before COVID-19 vaccination. V is TRBV15 and J is TRBJ2-1; perhaps TRBD2 as D (6 bases). This CDR3 is CATSRAASAYEQFF. The CDR3 bases are TGTGCCACCAGCAGAGCGGCTAGCGCATATGAGCAGTTCTTC. Together with reference TRBV15 and TRBJ2-1, the CDR3 gives the full variable domain: DAMVIQNPRYQVTQFGKPVTLSCSQTLNHNVMYWYQQKSSQAPKLLFHYYDKDFNNEADTPDNFQSRRPNTSFCFLDIRSPGLGDTAMYLCATSRAASAYEQFFGPGTRLTVL.